Below, 4 T cell receptor beta chains from the same sample are listed, as sequenced in a study of blood T cell repertoires in COVID-19. Profiling relied on immunoSEQ multiplex PCR, and the TCRdb table lists in-frame clones only, not all of them. This table holds over 200,000 clones, 85% to 90% found once. The sample was peripheral blood. These receptors were collected from a man older than 75 with acute or convalescent COVID-19.

This clone has only a few counts. The chain combines TRBV28 with TRBJ2-1, with D tentatively TRBD2 (7 bases). CDR3 length equals 15 residues. Trimming took off 6 bases at V and 4 bases at J, with 16 bases between the two ends. Germline assignment: CDR1 MDHEN and CDR2 SYDVKM. CDR3 amino acids: CASREGGRSYNEQFF. For the CDR3, the DNA is TGTGCCAGCAGAGAGGGGGGGAGGTCGTACAATGAGCAGTTCTTC.

The genes are TRBV28 and TRBJ1-5, with 7 bases aligning to TRBD1. The ends lost 4 bases at V and 4 bases at J; junction bases unmatched: 4. The CDR3 is made up of 14 amino acids. Germline V gene sequence: CDR1 MDHEN, CDR2 SYDVKM. DNA for the CDR3: TGTGCCAGCAGTTCAACAGGGGTAAATCAGCCCCAGCATTTT. It specifies CASSSTGVNQPQHF. The variable domain in full, completed from reference TRBV28 and TRBJ1-5, reads DVKVTQSSRYLVKRTGEKVFLECVQDMDHENMFWYRQDPGLGLRLIYFSYDVKMKEKGDIPEGYSVSREKKERFSLILESASTNQTSMYLCASSSTGVNQPQHFGDGTRLSIL.

The chain joins TRBV28 to TRBJ1-5; D not resolved. CDR3 length: 12 amino acids. V lost 10 bases and J 2 bases, leaving 9 bases between the germline ends. Germline lookup yields CDR1 MDHEN and CDR2 SYDVKM. As DNA, the CDR3 is TGTGCCATCGACCGGGGCAATCAGCCCCAGCATTTT. This translates into CAIDRGNQPQHF.

This rearrangement joins TRBV18 to TRBJ1-3; D possibly corresponds to TRBD1 (6 bases). This CDR3 region has 18 residues. The V end was cut by 1 base, the J end by 0 bases, with 16 bases between. CDR1 is KGHSH and CDR2 is LQKENI in the germline V gene. CDR3 loop: CASSPQTTGGGSGNTIYF. The DNA for the CDR3 is TGTGCCAGCTCACCACAAACGACAGGAGGAGGCTCTGGAAACACCATATATTTT.